A single sample gave rise to the 28 T cell receptor beta chains below, sequenced in a study of PD-1 blockade in classical Hodgkin lymphoma. Patients all relapsed after autologous stem cell transplantation, and there was variation in brentuximab vedotin exposure. Data came from immunoSEQ multiplex PCR; TCRdb stores just in-frame clones and leaves some out. The data contain about 150,000 clones, 78% of them singletons. The specimen comprised peripheral blood mononuclear cells (PBMCs), sampled before the second cycle of nivolumab. These receptors all come from a human donor with classical Hodgkin lymphoma.

The table lists this clone with many counts. The chain couples TRBV2 to TRBJ2-7; TRBD2 aligns across 14 bases. Per germline, CDR1 SNHLY and CDR2 FYNNEI. V lost 7 bases, J lost 6 bases, and 8 bases stayed unmatched. CDR3 size: 15 residues. CDR3 bases: TGTGCCAGCACCATGATGACTAGCGGGGGGGGCGAGCAGTACTTC. Its translation: CASTMMTSGGGEQYF. The full variable domain, in which reference TRBV2 and TRBJ2-7 provide the parts outside the CDR3, is EPEVTQTPSHQVTQMGQEVILRCVPISNHLYFYWYRQILGQKVEFLVSFYNNEISEKSEIFDDQFSVERPDGSNFTLKIRSTKLEDSAMYFCASTMMTSGGGEQYFGPGTRLTVT.

The J gene is TRBJ1-2, the V gene TRBV29-1, with TRBD1 matching over 10 bases. CDR1 is SQVTM and CDR2 is ANQGSEA in the germline V gene. J was trimmed by 6 bases and V by 1 base; bases with no gene match: 2. This CDR3 is built from 13 residues. The CDR3 coding sequence is TGCAGCGTTGAAGGACAGGGGGCGGATGGCTACACCTTC. Amino acid sequence: CSVEGQGADGYTF.

This CDR3 reads CASSPVAGMVDTQYF. The CDR3 bases are TGTGCCAGCAGCCCAGTAGCGGGAATGGTAGATACGCAGTATTTT. This rearrangement joins TRBV7-3 to TRBJ2-3; 8 bases map to TRBD2. V was pared by 5 bases and J by 5 bases, with 9 bases of the junction left unmatched. The CDR3 contains 15 residues. CDR1 is SGHTA, CDR2 FQGTGA, per germline. Full variable domain (outside the CDR3, taken from reference TRBV7-3 and TRBJ2-3): GAGVSQTPSNKVTEKGKYVELRCDPISGHTALYWYRQSLGQGPEFLIYFQGTGAADDSGLPNDRFFAVRPEGSVSTLKIQRTERGDSAVYLCASSPVAGMVDTQYFGPGTRLTVL.

V is TRBV2 and J is TRBJ1-1, with a weak D call TRBD1 (6 bases). The ends were cut back, 2 bases at V and 0 bases at J, with 10 bases in the middle. This CDR3 is 15 amino acids long. Germline CDR1 and CDR2: SNHLY and FYNNEI. The CDR3, as DNA: TGTGCCAGCAGTGAACAGGGGATGATGAACACTGAAGCTTTCTTT. Amino acid sequence: CASSEQGMMNTEAFF.

This clone turned up a few times. A read error may account for a junction end that differs from germline. V is TRBV7-3 and J is TRBJ2-1, with a tentative D call TRBD1 (6 bases). Germline CDR1 reads SGHTA; CDR2 reads FQGTGA. The CDR3 covers 11 residues. CDR3: CASSLGSEGVF. CDR3 bases: TGTGCCAGCAGCTTAGGGTCAGAGGGGGTCTTC.

The chain combines TRBV6-1 with TRBJ1-4; 7 bases are shared with TRBD1. This CDR3 has 15 residues. Unmatched junction bases numbered 15, after V lost 9 bases and J lost 8 bases. Germline V CDR1 and CDR2: MNHNS, SASEGT. DNA for the CDR3: TGTGCCAGTCGATCCTCCGGGACAGAAAAGGAAAAACTGTTTTTT. As protein: CASRSSGTEKEKLFF.

The DNA of the CDR3 is TGTGCCAGCAGTTTATGGGACAGTTCTTACAATGAGCAGTTCTTC. This codes for CASSLWDSSYNEQFF. The V call is TRBV27, the J call TRBJ2-1; 7 nucleotides align to TRBD1. The germline CDR1 and CDR2 sequences are MNHEY and SMNVEV (reference sequence). The CDR3 has 15 residues. The junction had 4 bases not matched to a gene; V was cut back by 1 base and J by 4 bases.

This rearrangement joins TRBV9 to TRBJ2-5; TRBD1 or TRBD2 may be the D gene (6 bases each). V dropped 4 bases and J dropped 5 bases, with 21 bases sitting between them. Germline CDR1 and CDR2: SGDLS and YYNGEE. The CDR3 is 16 amino acids. In nucleotides, the CDR3 is TGTGCCAGCAGCAAGGCCGGGACAACGGGGAGGGAGACCCAGTACTTC. Translated: CASSKAGTTGRETQYF.

This clone has just a few counts. CDR3 in amino acids: CATSRGLAGNIQYF. The CDR3 bases are TGTGCCACCAGCAGAGGTCTAGCGGGAAACATTCAGTACTTC. V and J are TRBV15 and TRBJ2-4; 8 bases map to TRBD2. CDR1 is LNHNV and CDR2 is YYDKDF in the germline V gene (reference sequence). Germline trimming cut 1 base from V and 6 bases from J; bases unmatched to any gene: 2. This CDR3 is 14 amino acids long.

A few counts support this clone. J is TRBJ1-3 and V is TRBV6-6; the D gene is possibly TRBD1 (5 bases). V dropped 7 bases and J dropped 6 bases, with 19 bases sitting between them. The CDR3 extends over 15 amino acids. Germline V CDR1 and CDR2: MNHNY, SVGAGI (reference sequence). This chain's CDR3 is CASKNSGGNLNTIYF. CDR3 DNA: TGTGCCAGCAAAAACTCTGGGGGGAACTTAAACACCATATATTTT.

This chain uses TRBV28 with TRBJ1-1; D gene uncertain. Trimming took off 7 bases at V and 4 bases at J, with 10 bases between the two ends. This CDR3 region has 12 residues. Looked up from germline, CDR1 is MDHEN and CDR2 is SYDVKM. The CDR3: CASTSGSTEAFF. The CDR3 DNA sequence: TGTGCCAGCACATCCGGGAGCACTGAAGCTTTCTTT.

The chain uses TRBV10-3 and TRBJ2-1, with 8 bases lining up with TRBD1. The germline V gene encodes CDR1 ENHRY and CDR2 SYGVKD. The CDR3 has 18 amino acids. V shed 6 bases, J shed 7 bases, and the junction held 20 bases outside the gene matches. CDR3 sequence: CAISQWTGTTATKNEQFF. The CDR3 DNA reads TGTGCCATCAGCCAATGGACAGGGACGACGGCTACTAAAAATGAGCAGTTCTTC.

The gene calls are TRBV4-1 and TRBJ2-5; TRBD2 matches at 14 bases. CDR1 is MGHRA, CDR2 YSYEKL, per germline. This CDR3 has 19 amino acids. V trimming: 4 bases; J trimming: 4 bases; junction bases outside the gene matches: 14. Written as DNA, the CDR3 is TGCGCCAGCAGCCGCAAAGGGGGACCAGGGACTAGCGGGAGAGAGACCCAGTACTTC. Encoded protein: CASSRKGGPGTSGRETQYF.

The chain has TRBV7-9 and TRBJ2-1, with unresolved D. Germline V lookup: CDR1 SEHNR, CDR2 FQNEAQ (reference sequence). V shed 8 bases and J shed 4 bases, with 15 bases lying between them. The CDR3 is made up of 14 amino acids. The CDR3 bases are TGTGCCAGCCCCCCCGGACCCATGTACAATGAGCAGTTCTTC. Translated: CASPPGPMYNEQFF.

This chain joins TRBV5-1 and TRBJ1-1; no clear D gene. Per germline, CDR1 SGHRS and CDR2 YFSETQ. Trimming removed 0 bases at V and 0 bases at J, with 15 bases between. This CDR3 region has 17 residues. CDR3 residues: CASSLGPDYVMNTEAFF. CDR3 coding DNA: TGCGCCAGCAGCTTGGGCCCTGATTATGTCATGAACACTGAAGCTTTCTTT.

CDR3 protein: CASSVAAEAFF. For the CDR3, the DNA is TGTGCCAGCAGTGTGGCAGCTGAAGCTTTCTTT. The chain is built from TRBV2 and TRBJ1-1; no clear D gene. The CDR3 spans 11 residues. Germline V lookup: CDR1 SNHLY, CDR2 FYNNEI. Deletions cut 4 bases from V and 6 bases from J, with 6 bases between.

This clone was detected only a few times. The J gene is TRBJ2-1, the V gene TRBV5-1; 8 nucleotides line up with TRBD2. The CDR3 length is 15 residues. V shed 4 bases and J 1 base; nucleotides not matched to a gene: 4. In germline, CDR1 is SGHRS, CDR2 YFSETQ. CDR3 sequence (DNA): TGCGCCAGCAGCCAAACTAGCGGATCCTACAATGAGCAGTTCTTC. Translating it yields CASSQTSGSYNEQFF.

The rearrangement joins TRBV11-2 to TRBJ2-3; possible D gene TRBD1, 6 bases. Trimming shortened V by 1 base and J by 8 bases, and 13 bases separated the two germline ends. The CDR3 extends over 14 amino acids. Germline CDR1 is SGHAT and CDR2 is FQNNGV. This CDR3 is CASSLGNRDGTQYF. CDR3 DNA: TGTGCCAGCAGCTTAGGGAACAGGGACGGTACGCAGTATTTT. Full variable domain (rest looked up from reference TRBV11-2 and TRBJ2-3): EAGVAQSPRYKIIEKRQSVAFWCNPISGHATLYWYQQILGQGPKLLIQFQNNGVVDDSQLPKDRFSAERLKGVDSTLKIQPAKLEDSAVYLCASSLGNRDGTQYFGPGTRLTVL.

The chain recombines TRBV7-8 with TRBJ1-5; D is possibly TRBD1 (5 bases). Germline V CDR1 and CDR2: SGHVS, FQNEAQ. Trimming stripped 4 bases from V and 2 bases from J, with 24 bases between. The CDR3 runs to 19 residues. CDR3 amino acids: CASSSSGTSRGGGNQPQHF. In DNA, the CDR3 is TGTGCCAGCAGCTCCTCCGGGACCTCCCGCGGGGGGGGCAATCAGCCCCAGCATTTT.

The genes are TRBV7-2 and TRBJ1-4; 8 positions match TRBD1. There are 15 residues in the CDR3. The V gene end was trimmed by 5 bases and the J gene end by 8 bases; junction bases not matched to a gene: 10. Germline loops: CDR1 SGHTA, CDR2 FQGNSA. The DNA of the CDR3 is TGTGCCAGCAGCCCCCAGACAGGGGTGGGGGAAAAACTGTTTTTT. Protein sequence: CASSPQTGVGEKLFF. The full variable domain, rest sourced from reference TRBV7-2 and TRBJ1-4, is GAGVSQSPSNKVTEKGKDVELRCDPISGHTALYWYRQSLGQGLEFLIYFQGNSAPDKSGLPSDRFSAERTGGSVSTLTIQRTQQEDSAVYLCASSPQTGVGEKLFFGSGTQLSVL.

V and J are TRBV6-1 and TRBJ1-2; unclear D gene. This CDR3 comprises 12 residues. The V gene lost 8 bases and the J gene lost 4 bases, with 11 bases spanning the gap. Germline lookup yields CDR1 MNHNS and CDR2 SASEGT. CDR3 sequence (DNA): TGTGCCAGCCTTGAAAGCTTCTATGGCTACACCTTC. Its protein is CASLESFYGYTF.

This clone occurred once. The J gene is TRBJ2-1, the V gene TRBV7-9, with TRBD1 matching 8 bases. CDR3 length: 15 amino acids. Trimming at V came to 1 base and at J to 1 base, leaving 0 bases not matched to a gene. Germline V CDR1 and CDR2: SEHNR, FQNEAQ (reference sequence). The CDR3: CASSLGTGSYNEQFF. The CDR3 DNA reads TGTGCCAGCAGCTTAGGGACAGGGTCCTACAATGAGCAGTTCTTC.

The chain carries TRBV29-1 and TRBJ2-7; the D is unclear. The CDR3 consists of 12 residues. The germline CDR1 and CDR2 sequences are SQVTM and ANQGSEA. Trimming removed 5 bases at V and 1 base at J, with 9 bases between. CDR3 sequence (DNA): TGCAGCGTTACGGGTTTTTCCTACGAGCAGTACTTC. Translating gives CSVTGFSYEQYF.

The chain combines TRBV10-1 with TRBJ2-5; TRBD2 aligns across 8 bases. V was pared by 3 bases and J by 5 bases, with 5 bases of the junction left unmatched. The CDR3 runs 14 residues. The V gene's germline CDR1 is WNHNN and CDR2 SYGVQD (reference sequence). As DNA, the CDR3 is TGCGCCAGCAGTGAAGGCGGGGGGCGTGAGACCCAGTACTTC. This sequence encodes CASSEGGGRETQYF.

This clone was observed a handful of times. At the DNA level, this CDR3 is encoded by other sequences in the same sample as well. This chain joins TRBV9 and TRBJ1-1; no clear D gene. V lost 3 bases to trimming and J lost 2 bases, with 8 bases between them. Germline assignment: CDR1 SGDLS and CDR2 YYNGEE. CDR3 size: 13 residues. The CDR3 sequence: CASSETANTEAFF. For the CDR3, the DNA is TGTGCCAGCAGCGAAACGGCCAACACTGAAGCTTTCTTT.

The chain is built from TRBV28 and TRBJ2-5; 7 bases are a match to TRBD1. CDR1 MDHEN and CDR2 SYDVKM come from the germline V gene. V trimming: 6 bases; J trimming: 5 bases; junction bases outside the gene matches: 12. The CDR3 totals 15 residues. CDR3 protein: CASSHHRQGLETQYF. CDR3 coding DNA: TGTGCCAGCAGCCACCACCGACAGGGTTTGGAGACCCAGTACTTC.

The V and J genes are TRBV11-2 and TRBJ1-4; tentatively, D is TRBD1 (6 bases). The CDR3 has 16 residues. Germline CDR1 reads SGHAT; CDR2 reads FQNNGV. V gave up 5 bases and J gave up 7 bases, with 20 bases separating them. In DNA, the CDR3 is TGTGCCAGCAGCACCTACTTGGGGGGGCGCGGTGAAAAACTGTTTTTT. This encodes CASSTYLGGRGEKLFF. Full variable domain (outside the CDR3, taken from reference TRBV11-2 and TRBJ1-4): EAGVAQSPRYKIIEKRQSVAFWCNPISGHATLYWYQQILGQGPKLLIQFQNNGVVDDSQLPKDRFSAERLKGVDSTLKIQPAKLEDSAVYLCASSTYLGGRGEKLFFGSGTQLSVL.

The genes are TRBV5-6 and TRBJ1-2; TRBD1 might be the D (5 bases). Germline V gives CDR1 SGHDT, CDR2 YYEEEE. V was shortened by 5 bases and J by 2 bases, with 19 bases between the two germline ends. The CDR3 extends over 16 amino acids. The CDR3 nucleotides are TGTGCCAGCAGGCGAAGTTGGGGGGTATCCAACTATGGCTACACCTTC. Its protein product is CASRRSWGVSNYGYTF.